This T cell receptor (beta chain) was sequenced in a study of shared clonotypes between healthy human individuals. On the study more broadly: CD4 naive and CD4 memory each took three plates per donor, while CD8 naive took two and CD8 memory one. Whole-study results and caveats: It was observed that 5% to 6.5% of naive CD4 clonotypes were shared across a handful of donors.

Naive CD8 populations comprised CD45RO-negative cells positively selected for CCR7, excluding terminally differentiated effector memory CD45RA+ cells. In the case of this clone: The antigen is undetermined.

Here immunoSEQ multiplex PCR was the method, and the copy in TCRdb shows in-frame clones only, minus some. This sample has hundreds of thousands of clones, with 96% found just once. V lost 0 bases and J lost 0; bases outside the gene matches: 9. The CDR3 length is 17 residues. Germline CDR1 SGHRS, CDR2 YFSETQ. Material: naive CD8+ T cells sorted from blood. The chain joins TRBV5-1 to TRBJ2-7; 7 positions agree with TRBD2. This receptor was identified in a woman in her 30s in good health. CDR3 DNA: TGCGCCAGCAGCTTGGCCGGTTCGGGGGGAGCCTCCTACGAGCAGTACTTC. This encodes CASSLAGSGGASYEQYF.